This paragraph covers one TCR beta chain sequence. The CDR3 is 14 amino acids. J lost 1 base, V lost 8 bases, and 5 bases had no gene match. Germline-derived CDR1 and CDR2 are MDHEN and SYDVKM. In the original analysis: Scientists estimated how many nucleated cells there were by amplifying reference gene primers. Measured with immunoSEQ multiplex PCR; TCRdb has only the in-frame clones, and not every one. The D gene and trimming were derived from the DNA, and the V and J assignments and clone size from that table. The sample has around 190,000 clones, roughly 90% seen once. The sample is drawn from a study of blood T cell repertoires in COVID-19. Turning to the study itself: Both acute and convalescent COVID-19 samples were obtained from the United States, Italy and Spain. PBMCs, B-cell-depleted T cells, or T cells were the source of the cDNA or gDNA that made up the material.

Sequenced input: peripheral blood. This TCR came from a man aged 70-80 years with active or convalescent COVID-19. The chain combines TRBV28 with TRBJ2-1; the match to TRBD2 covers 7 bases. In nucleotides, the CDR3 is TGTGCCAGCTCTAAAGCGGGATCCTACAATGAGCAGTTCTTC. Its protein product is CASSKAGSYNEQFF.